Each of the 20 T cell receptor beta chains below was sequenced from the same sample in a study of blood T cell repertoires in COVID-19. Method: immunoSEQ multiplex PCR; TCRdb's copy keeps in-frame clones and lacks some. The data contain about 440,000 clones, 85% to 90% of them singletons. The sequencing input was peripheral blood. These receptors were obtained from a woman in her 30s with acute or convalescent COVID-19.

This rearrangement joins TRBV5-7 to TRBJ2-7, with a weak D call TRBD1 (6 bases). TRBV5-7 is an ORF; its function is uncertain. The CDR3 has 19 amino acids. V lost 4 bases and J lost 7, with 33 bases in between. Here the CDR3 reads CASSQIGAPPAGVSLEQYF. CDR3 DNA sequence: TGTGCCAGCAGCCAGATCGGGGCACCCCCTGCAGGGGTTTCTCTGGAGCAGTACTTC.

The chain uses TRBV10-3 and TRBJ2-2, with D possibly TRBD1 on 6 matching bases. Trimming removed 1 base at V and 6 bases at J, with 12 bases between. The CDR3 runs 15 residues. Germline V lookup: CDR1 ENHRY, CDR2 SYGVKD. CDR3 nucleotide sequence: TGTGCCATCAGTGAGTACGCAACAGGGCCCGGGGAGCTGTTTTTT. Its translation: CAISEYATGPGELFF.

The chain is built from TRBV19 and TRBJ1-4; 7 bases fit TRBD1. V lost 6 bases, J lost 6 bases, and 7 bases stayed unmatched. The CDR3 length is 14 residues. CDR1 is LNHDA, CDR2 SQIVND, per germline (reference sequence). The CDR3 spells CASSKTGWDEKLFF. CDR3 DNA: TGTGCCAGTAGCAAGACAGGGTGGGATGAAAAACTGTTTTTT. Full variable domain (remainder filled in from reference TRBV19 and TRBJ1-4): DGGITQSPKYLFRKEGQNVTLSCEQNLNHDAMYWYRQDPGQGLRLIYYSQIVNDFQKGDIAEGYSVSREKKESFPLTVTSAQKNPTAFYLCASSKTGWDEKLFFGSGTQLSVL.

V gene TRBV18 combines with J gene TRBJ1-1, with a weak D call TRBD1 (5 bases). Germline lookup yields CDR1 KGHSH and CDR2 LQKENI. Trimming stripped 3 bases from V and 1 base from J, with 9 bases between. The CDR3 has 14 amino acids. CDR3 bases: TGTGCCAGCTCACCCGCGACAGAGAACACTGAAGCTTTCTTT. Translation gives CASSPATENTEAFF. The variable domain in full, with the rest retrieved from reference TRBV18 and TRBJ1-1, is NAGVMQNPRHLVRRRGQEARLRCSPMKGHSHVYWYRQLPEEGLKFMVYLQKENIIDESGMPKERFSAEFPKEGPSILRIQQVVRGDSAAYFCASSPATENTEAFFGQGTRLTVV.

The gene calls are TRBV30 and TRBJ1-6, with unresolved D. V lost 2 bases to trimming and J lost 13 bases, with 18 bases between them. Germline CDR1 and CDR2: GTSNPN and SVGIG (reference sequence). This CDR3 has 14 residues. In nucleotides, the CDR3 is TGTGCCTGGAGTCGTAATTCCAGGCCCCATCCCCTCCACTTT. Translation: CAWSRNSRPHPLHF.

The chain couples TRBV7-9 to TRBJ2-5; D is possibly TRBD1 (6 bases). CDR1 and CDR2 (germline): SEHNR, FQNEAQ (reference sequence). Trimming left V 8 bases short and J 0 bases short, with 10 bases between. CDR3 length: 13 amino acids. Written as DNA, the CDR3 is TGTGCCAGCGGTCAGGGGAACCAAGAGACCCAGTACTTC. It encodes CASGQGNQETQYF.

The J gene is TRBJ1-2, the V gene TRBV19, with D perhaps matching TRBD1 (5 bases). Per germline, CDR1 LNHDA and CDR2 SQIVND (reference sequence). Trimming pared 5 bases from V and 2 bases from J, leaving 9 bases between. The CDR3 spans 13 residues. CDR3 sequence reads: CASSPQGNYGYTF. As DNA, the CDR3 is TGTGCCAGTAGTCCCCAGGGAAACTATGGCTACACCTTC.

V and J are TRBV30 and TRBJ2-2, with D tentatively TRBD1 (8 bases). The CDR3 is 14 residues long. Germline loops: CDR1 GTSNPN, CDR2 SVGIG (reference sequence). CDR3 in DNA: TGTGCTGCACGGGGGGACAGGAGTACCGGGGAGCTGTTTTTT. Translating gives CAARGDRSTGELFF.

CDR3 sequence: CASIYRGRETQYF. As DNA, the CDR3 is TGTGCCAGCATATACAGGGGGCGCGAGACCCAGTACTTC. J is TRBJ2-5 and V is TRBV6-5; 9 bases are a match to TRBD1. V shed 7 bases, J shed 5 bases, and the junction held 5 bases outside the gene matches. Germline values: CDR1 MNHEY, CDR2 SVGAGI. CDR3 length equals 13 residues.

This sequence joins TRBV5-1 and TRBJ1-4, with 7 nucleotides matching TRBD1. Germline values: CDR1 SGHRS, CDR2 YFSETQ. The CDR3 runs to 14 residues. The V segment lost 3 bases and the J segment 4 bases; nucleotides outside the gene matches: 3. This CDR3 reads CASSWDSYNEKLFF. As DNA, the CDR3 is TGCGCCAGCAGCTGGGACAGCTATAATGAAAAACTGTTTTTT.

The rearrangement joins TRBV18 to TRBJ1-1; D not resolved. The CDR3 sequence is 14 residues long. V dropped 3 bases and J dropped 0 bases, with 8 bases sitting between them. Per the germline V gene, CDR1 is KGHSH and CDR2 is LQKENI. CDR3 sequence (DNA): TGTGCCAGCTCACCGGGGAGCATGAACACTGAAGCTTTCTTT. Residues: CASSPGSMNTEAFF.

CDR3 amino acids: CAWRSSYGYTF. As DNA, the CDR3 is TGTGCCTGGAGAAGTAGCTATGGCTACACCTTC. V is TRBV30 and J is TRBJ1-2; D remains unclear. V dropped 3 bases and J dropped 4 bases, with 6 bases sitting between them. CDR1 GTSNPN and CDR2 SVGIG come from the germline V gene (reference sequence). CDR3 size: 11 residues.

The chain combines TRBV2 with TRBJ2-7, with 9 bases identical to TRBD1. V was pared by 4 bases and J by 4 bases, with 11 bases of the junction left unmatched. Per germline, CDR1 SNHLY and CDR2 FYNNEI. The CDR3 covers 16 residues. CDR3: CASSAGAGQGLYEQYF. The CDR3 DNA reads TGTGCCAGCAGTGCTGGGGCGGGACAGGGCTTATACGAGCAGTACTTC.

The J gene is TRBJ1-6, the V gene TRBV7-6; D unclear. V lost 2 bases to trimming and J lost 8 bases, with 10 bases between them. The CDR3 is made up of 14 amino acids. Germline V CDR1 and CDR2: SGHVS, FNYEAQ. As DNA, the CDR3 is TGTGCCAGCAGCTTAAGAAGGGAGCATTCACCCCTCCACTTT. Its translation: CASSLRREHSPLHF.

A note on this clone: The conserved phenylalanine or tryptophan normally closing the CDR3 is absent here, so this likely arose from a read error. The limits of the CDR3 on the DNA are not certain, so only TCRdb's listed CDR3 is given. This chain uses TRBV6-5 with TRBJ2-7; whether TRBD1, the table's D call, matches the DNA was not checked. The CDR3 totals 13 residues, both ends included. Germline V lookup: CDR1 MNHEY, CDR2 SVGAGI. CDR3 region: CASSVPTVPNFVL.

The chain carries TRBV6-5 and TRBJ1-5; a possible D gene is TRBD1 (6 bases). The V end lost 11 bases, the J end lost 0 bases, and 8 bases lay between the germline ends. Germline-derived CDR1 and CDR2 are MNHEY and SVGAGI. This CDR3 contains 12 residues. DNA for the CDR3: TGTGCCGGGGGGGCTAGCAATCAGCCCCAGCATTTT. As protein: CAGGASNQPQHF.

The gene calls are TRBV6-6 and TRBJ2-1, with a weak D call TRBD2 (5 bases). CDR3 length: 16 amino acids. CDR1 is MNHNY, CDR2 SVGAGI, per germline (reference sequence). V shed 6 bases and J shed 4 bases, with 19 bases lying between them. The CDR3: CASSLGLPGGYNEQFF. The CDR3 nucleotides read TGTGCCAGCAGCCTAGGACTCCCCGGCGGGTACAATGAGCAGTTCTTC.

The J gene is TRBJ1-1, the V gene TRBV28; D remains ambiguous. Germline CDR1 MDHEN, CDR2 SYDVKM. Trimming left V 7 bases short and J 6 bases short, with 9 bases between. The CDR3 loop spans 11 amino acids. CDR3 sequence: CASTLAAEAFF. In DNA form, the CDR3 reads TGTGCCAGCACCCTAGCCGCTGAAGCTTTCTTT.

V gene TRBV5-1 combines with J gene TRBJ1-1, with 7 bases fitting TRBD1. Germline trimming cut 0 bases from V and 0 bases from J; bases unmatched to any gene: 8. The CDR3 sequence is 17 residues long. The V gene's germline CDR1 is SGHRS and CDR2 YFSETQ. CDR3 nucleotides: TGCGCCAGCAGCTTGGGAGGGGGCGACTTTCTGAACACTGAAGCTTTCTTT. As protein: CASSLGGGDFLNTEAFF.

J is TRBJ1-6 and V is TRBV2; a weak D match, TRBD1 (6 bases). The ends were cut back, 4 bases at V and 6 bases at J, with 13 bases in the middle. CDR1 and CDR2 (germline): SNHLY, FYNNEI. The CDR3 runs to 15 residues. The CDR3 region has the DNA TGTGCCAGCAGTGGGGGGGGCCCAGTTAATTCACCCCTCCACTTT. Translated, it gives CASSGGGPVNSPLHF.